This T cell receptor beta chain was sequenced during a study of blood T cell repertoires in COVID-19. For the study at large: Acute and convalescent COVID-19 specimens originated in the United States, Italy and Spain.

Seattle cases were enrolled at active infection and followed longitudinally. Germline trimming cut 0 bases from V and 5 bases from J; bases unmatched to any gene: 9. This CDR3 spans 17 amino acids. The repertoire was sequenced with immunoSEQ multiplex PCR; TCRdb's copy has only in-frame clones and lacks some. The data contain fewer than 450,000 clones, about nine tenths of them seen just once; the ten biggest clones take up 7.3%. The sample consisted of peripheral blood. The chain is built from TRBV23-1 and TRBJ1-1; 10 bases line up with TRBD1. TRBV23-1 carries the ORF label, with uncertain function. This TCR was sampled from a woman in her 70s with COVID-19, enrolled during active disease. The CDR3 DNA follows: TGCGCCAGCAGTCAATCGAAAAGGGACAGGGGTGGTACTGAAGCTTTCTTT. It encodes CASSQSKRDRGGTEAFF.